The next 22 T cell receptor beta chains were all read from a single sample in a study of T cell responses to AZD1222 COVID-19 vaccine. Repertoires were generated with immunoSEQ multiplex PCR, while TCRdb's copy carries only in-frame clones and drops some. The table lists tens of thousands of clones, about nine tenths of them singletons. Sequencing was performed on peripheral blood, taken on day 0 of AZD1222 vaccination. The receptors shown here come from an adult in good health.

V gene TRBV27 combines with J gene TRBJ2-3, with 13 bases fitting TRBD2. Germline V gene data show CDR1 as MNHEY and CDR2 as SMNVEV (reference sequence). The V gene end was trimmed by 3 bases and the J gene end by 2 bases; junction bases not matched to a gene: 5. The CDR3 consists of 17 residues. CDR3 DNA: TGTGCCAGCAGTTTGCTCGGACTAGCGGGGGACACAGATACGCAGTATTTT. Translation gives CASSLLGLAGDTDTQYF.

The chain carries TRBV11-1 and TRBJ2-5; 7 bases are shared with TRBD1. The CDR3 extends over 13 amino acids. Germline CDR1 is SGHAT and CDR2 is FQDESV (reference sequence). V shed 3 bases and J 3 bases; nucleotides not matched to a gene: 1. The CDR3 sequence: CASSFDREETQYF. The CDR3 DNA follows: TGTGCCAGCAGCTTTGACAGGGAAGAGACCCAGTACTTC.

The chain joins TRBV15 to TRBJ1-3; weak D call: TRBD1 (6 bases). CDR1 LNHNV and CDR2 YYDKDF come from the germline V gene (reference sequence). V lost 4 bases, J lost 0 bases, and 13 bases lay in between. The CDR3 length is 16 residues. The CDR3 here is CATSTPIGGSGNTIYF. CDR3 DNA: TGTGCCACCAGCACCCCTATAGGGGGCTCTGGAAACACCATATATTTT.

The chain employs TRBV6-2 or TRBV6-3 and TRBJ2-1; D is possibly TRBD2 (5 bases). Trimming left V 1 base short and J 0 bases short, with 13 bases between. The CDR3 totals 17 residues. Per the germline V gene, CDR1 is MNHEY and CDR2 is SVGEGT. In nucleotides, the CDR3 is TGTGCCAGCAGTTACTGGGGAGCGACCACCTCCTACAATGAGCAGTTCTTC. Its translation: CASSYWGATTSYNEQFF.

The chain joins TRBV7-9 to TRBJ1-1, with a possible D match to TRBD1 (5 bases). CDR3 size: 14 residues. Germline V gives CDR1 SEHNR, CDR2 FQNEAQ (reference sequence). V was cut by 6 bases and J by 4 bases, with 15 bases left in between. This CDR3 reads CASRAGTAGTEAFF. The CDR3 DNA reads TGTGCCAGCAGGGCCGGGACGGCGGGCACTGAAGCTTTCTTT.

This clone was counted a single time. The chain links TRBV5-1 to TRBJ2-1, with D perhaps TRBD1 (5 bases). Trimming took off 2 bases at V and 3 bases at J, with 6 bases between the two ends. The CDR3 extends over 13 amino acids. Germline lookup yields CDR1 SGHRS and CDR2 YFSETQ. Here the CDR3 reads CASSLGDYNEQFF. DNA for the CDR3: TGCGCCAGCAGCTTAGGGGACTACAATGAGCAGTTCTTC.

The chain carries TRBV6-6 and TRBJ2-7, with 8 bases lining up with TRBD1. The V gene end was trimmed by 4 bases and the J gene end by 0 bases; junction bases not matched to a gene: 8. The CDR3 runs 16 residues. Germline V gene data show CDR1 as MNHNY and CDR2 as SVGAGI (reference sequence). For the CDR3, the DNA is TGTGCCAGCAGTTTTACGACAGGGGTCCTCTCCTACGAGCAGTACTTC. Translated: CASSFTTGVLSYEQYF.

The chain joins TRBV16 to TRBJ2-2, with D maybe TRBD1 (6 bases). CDR1 KGHSY and CDR2 FQNENV come from the germline V gene. V dropped 0 bases and J dropped 5 bases, with 13 bases sitting between them. The CDR3 has 16 residues. The CDR3 here is CASSQSPGAATGELFF. CDR3 DNA: TGTGCCAGCAGCCAATCGCCAGGGGCCGCAACCGGGGAGCTGTTTTTT. The variable domain in full, completed from reference TRBV16 and TRBJ2-2, reads GEEVAQTPKHLVRGEGQKAKLYCAPIKGHSYVFWYQQVLKNEFKFLISFQNENVFDETGMPKERFSAKCLPNSPCSLEIQATKLEDSAVYFCASSQSPGAATGELFFGEGSRLTVL.

This clone occurred a few times. The chain employs TRBV5-1 and TRBJ2-3, with D possibly TRBD2 on 5 matching bases. CDR1 SGHRS and CDR2 YFSETQ come from the germline V gene. Trimming pared 4 bases from V and 1 base from J, leaving 10 bases between. The CDR3 extends over 14 amino acids. Here the CDR3 DNA reads TGCGCCAGCAGCCGCGAGGGCGGCACAGATACGCAGTATTTT. Amino acids: CASSREGGTDTQYF.

The V call is TRBV5-4, the J call TRBJ2-3; 10 bases fit TRBD2. V lost 2 bases, J lost 5 bases, and 11 bases stayed unmatched. The CDR3 spans 17 residues. The germline gives CDR1 SGHNT, CDR2 YYREEE (reference sequence). This CDR3 reads CASSFSSGGAAVDTQYF. CDR3 nucleotides: TGTGCCAGCAGCTTTTCCAGCGGGGGGGCCGCCGTAGATACGCAGTATTTT.

This clone came up once. This CDR3 is CASSLGVWAGANVLTF. In nucleotides, the CDR3 is TGCGCCAGCAGCTTGGGTGTCTGGGCTGGGGCCAACGTCCTGACTTTC. The chain has TRBV5-1 and TRBJ2-6, with D unclear. The CDR3 length is 16 residues. Trimming took 0 bases from V and 2 from J, leaving 9 bases between them. The V gene's germline CDR1 is SGHRS and CDR2 YFSETQ. Full variable domain (missing parts from reference TRBV5-1 and TRBJ2-6): KAGVTQTPRYLIKTRGQQVTLSCSPISGHRSVSWYQQTPGQGLQFLFEYFSETQRNKGNFPGRFSGRQFSNSRSEMNVSTLELGDSALYLCASSLGVWAGANVLTFGAGSRLTVL.

The V call is TRBV6-5, the J call TRBJ1-3; D gene uncertain. Germline CDR1 is MNHEY and CDR2 is SVGAGI. Trimming shortened V by 2 bases and J by 0 bases, and 8 bases separated the two germline ends. The CDR3 covers 15 residues. CDR3 sequence reads: CASSYGIGSGNTIYF. The CDR3 DNA reads as TGTGCCAGCAGTTACGGGATAGGCTCTGGAAACACCATATATTTT.

The chain joins TRBV7-2 to TRBJ1-3, with a possible D match to TRBD1 (5 bases). Germline assignment: CDR1 SGHTA and CDR2 FQGNSA. The V gene lost 8 bases and the J gene lost 0 bases, with 11 bases spanning the gap. The CDR3 extends over 14 amino acids. For the CDR3, the DNA is TGTGCCAGCTTGAGGGGCCACTCTGGAAACACCATATATTTT. Encoded protein: CASLRGHSGNTIYF.

This chain links TRBV9 with TRBJ1-1, with D perhaps matching TRBD1 (5 bases). There are 15 residues in the CDR3. V gave up 0 bases and J gave up 4 bases, with 13 bases separating them. The germline V gene encodes CDR1 SGDLS and CDR2 YYNGEE. The CDR3, as DNA: TGTGCCAGCAGCGTAGTTGGGGGAATGGGCACTGAAGCTTTCTTT. Translation gives CASSVVGGMGTEAFF. Using reference TRBV9 and TRBJ1-1 for the parts outside the CDR3, the full variable domain is DSGVTQTPKHLITATGQRVTLRCSPRSGDLSVYWYQQSLDQGLQFLIQYYNGEERAKGNILERFSAQQFPDLHSELNLSSLELGDSALYFCASSVVGGMGTEAFFGQGTRLTVV.

CDR3 in DNA: TGTGCCATCAGGGCAGCGGGGGGGCCGGAAGATACGCAGTATTTT. Amino acid sequence: CAIRAAGGPEDTQYF. This chain connects TRBV10-3 to TRBJ2-3, with 10 nucleotides matching TRBD2. The CDR3 covers 15 residues. J was trimmed by 5 bases and V by 6 bases; bases with no gene match: 8. Germline V gene data show CDR1 as ENHRY and CDR2 as SYGVKD.

This clone was observed a few times. The V and J genes are TRBV24-1 and TRBJ2-7; 8 bases map to TRBD2. Germline V gives CDR1 KGHDR, CDR2 SFDVKD. This CDR3 has 17 residues. The CDR3, as DNA: TGTGCAAGAGGAGGGGTTATTAGCGGGAAGGTTGACTACGAGCAGTACTTC. Translation gives CARGGVISGKVDYEQYF.

The chain has TRBV19 and TRBJ2-1; D may be TRBD2 (6 bases). This CDR3 comprises 16 residues. The V and J ends lost 7 bases and 0 bases respectively, with 16 bases between them. CDR1 and CDR2 from the germline V gene are LNHDA and SQIVND (reference sequence). CDR3 coding DNA: TGTGCCAGTACCCATTCCGGGAGATCCTCCTACAATGAGCAGTTCTTC. The encoded protein is CASTHSGRSSYNEQFF.

This rearrangement joins TRBV19 to TRBJ1-4, with 8 bases lining up with TRBD1. This CDR3 spans 14 amino acids. Germline V gene sequence: CDR1 LNHDA, CDR2 SQIVND (reference sequence). The V and J ends lost 9 bases and 8 bases, in that order; junction bases with no gene match: 11. The chain's CDR3 is CASKGQGWKEKLFF. For the CDR3, the DNA is TGTGCCAGCAAAGGACAGGGATGGAAGGAAAAACTGTTTTTT.

The chain carries TRBV4-1 and TRBJ2-2; D unclear. V lost 1 base, J lost 4 bases, and 10 bases lay in between. CDR1 and CDR2 from the germline V gene are MGHRA and YSYEKL. This CDR3 spans 15 amino acids. For the CDR3, the DNA is TGCGCCAGCAGCCAAGGGCGGTGGGGCACCGGGGAGCTGTTTTTT. It encodes CASSQGRWGTGELFF.

The chain employs TRBV5-4 and TRBJ2-1, with TRBD1 matching over 9 bases. Germline trimming cut 0 bases from V and 5 bases from J; bases unmatched to any gene: 3. The CDR3 has 15 amino acids. Per germline, CDR1 SGHNT and CDR2 YYREEE (reference sequence). As DNA, the CDR3 is TGTGCCAGCAGCTTGGGGTGGACAGGGGACAATGAGCAGTTCTTC. Translated, it gives CASSLGWTGDNEQFF.

The table lists this clone with a few counts. This rearrangement joins TRBV5-6 to TRBJ1-6, with 8 bases that match TRBD1. CDR3 length equals 13 residues. Germline assignment: CDR1 SGHDT and CDR2 YYEEEE. The ends lost 1 base at V and 9 bases at J; junction bases unmatched: 0. CDR3 sequence: CASSLQGASPLHF. CDR3 sequence (DNA): TGTGCCAGCAGCTTGCAGGGGGCTTCACCCCTCCACTTT.

The J gene is TRBJ1-3, the V gene TRBV7-3; TRBD1 matches 7 bases. This CDR3 is built from 16 residues. Germline V lookup: CDR1 SGHTA, CDR2 FQGTGA. J lost 4 bases, V lost 3 bases, and 9 bases had no gene match. The chain's CDR3 is CASSFYRGRLGNTIYF. The CDR3 coding sequence is TGTGCCAGCAGCTTCTACAGGGGTAGATTGGGAAACACCATATATTTT.